The table lists the clone carrying this TCR beta chain with many counts. The data were taken from a study of T cells in Graves' hyperthyroidism and ophthalmopathy. Researchers took RNA transcripts and amplified the TCR beta CDR3 regions from them. TCR CDR3 underwent first-round RT-PCR with the HTBI primer set. TCRdb re-called the multiplex PCR reads through MiXCR, storing one row per CDR3 protein. The sample includes over 300,000 distinct CDR3 sequences, approximately 15% seen only once; the top ten take 8% to 13%. More than 8 ml fresh peripheral blood yielded the PBMCs. This CDR3 has 16 amino acids. Trimming shortened V by 6 bases and J by 0 bases, and 17 bases separated the two germline ends. Germline CDR1 and CDR2: SEHNR and FQNEAQ (reference sequence).

V is TRBV7-9 and J is TRBJ1-1; D is possibly TRBD1 (6 bases). This TCR was recovered from a woman aged 55 to 70 with Graves' hyperthyroidism. The sample comprised blood. This CDR3 is CASRRGGDLMNTEAFF. DNA for the CDR3: TGTGCCAGCAGGCGAGGGGGGGACCTCATGAACACTGAAGCTTTCTTT. The whole variable domain, remainder taken from reference TRBV7-9 and TRBJ1-1, is DTGVSQNPRHKITKRGQNVTFRCDPISEHNRLYWYRQTLGQGPEFLTYFQNEAQLEKSRLLSDRFSAERPKGSFSTLEIQRTEQGDSAMYLCASRRGGDLMNTEAFFGQGTRLTVV.